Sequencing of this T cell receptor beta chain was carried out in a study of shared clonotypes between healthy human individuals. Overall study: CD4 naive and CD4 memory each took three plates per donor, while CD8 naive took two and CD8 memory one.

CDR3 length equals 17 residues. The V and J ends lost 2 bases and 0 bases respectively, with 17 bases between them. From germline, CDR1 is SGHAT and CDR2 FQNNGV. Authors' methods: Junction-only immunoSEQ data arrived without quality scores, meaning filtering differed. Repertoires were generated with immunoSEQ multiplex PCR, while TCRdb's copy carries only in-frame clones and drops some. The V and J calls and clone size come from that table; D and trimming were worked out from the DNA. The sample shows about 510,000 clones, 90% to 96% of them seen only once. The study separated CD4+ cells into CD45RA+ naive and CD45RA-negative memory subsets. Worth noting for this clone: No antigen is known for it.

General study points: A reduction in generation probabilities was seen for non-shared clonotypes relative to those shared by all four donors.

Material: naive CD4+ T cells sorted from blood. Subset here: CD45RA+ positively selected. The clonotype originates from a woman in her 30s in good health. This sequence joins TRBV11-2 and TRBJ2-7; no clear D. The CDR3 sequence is CASSLRVGQKSSYEQYF. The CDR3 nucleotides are TGTGCCAGCAGCTTAAGGGTTGGGCAAAAAAGCTCCTACGAGCAGTACTTC.